This T cell receptor (beta chain) was recorded in a study of blood T cell repertoires in COVID-19. Some clones are missing from TCRdb's copy, which holds only in-frame ones; the method was immunoSEQ multiplex PCR. The sample comprises about 250,000 clones, less than 90% of which are singletons, and 3% rests with the top ten. This TCR was sampled from a woman between 45 and 60 years old who had recovered from COVID-19. Source material: PBMCs or T cells enriched from blood (not recorded which).

The CDR3 DNA is TGCGCCAGCAGCCAAGTGGGGGGTTTAATGAACACTGAAGCTTTCTTT. Translating it yields CASSQVGGLMNTEAFF. This chain joins TRBV4-3 and TRBJ1-1; D perhaps matches TRBD1 (5 bases). V was cut by 1 base and J by 0 bases, with 12 bases left in between. The germline V gene has CDR1 LGHNA and CDR2 YSLEER. This CDR3 spans 16 amino acids.